These T cell receptor beta chains were read from a single sample in a study of T cell repertoires in cytomegalovirus infection. Which antigens these TCRs recognize remains unknown. TCRdb redid the calling of the reads with MiXCR, one entry per CDR3 protein. In the table there are fewer than 350,000 distinct CDR3 sequences, 25% to 30% of which are singletons. The sequencing here drew on cultured PBMCs, taken from culture after CMV antigen stimulation. These receptors originate from a human donor in good health (CMV status not recorded). Some clones in this sample may be carry-over from other donors' samples. CDR3s leave out the opening cysteine and the closing phenylalanine or tryptophan. Fields, in order: D gene, J gene, V gene, CDR3 protein. D genes are given only for firm matches.

- | TRBJ2-1 | TRBV7-6 | ASSLVTNSYNEQF
- | TRBJ2-1 | TRBV11-1 | ASSNTGQSSEQF
- | TRBJ1-4 | TRBV19 | ASTAETGANEKLF
TRBD2 | TRBJ2-1 | TRBV7-9 | ASSPSQGLAPRRPQGGQF
TRBD1 | TRBJ1-1 | TRBV13 | ASSFTGGGRTEAF
- | TRBJ1-1 | TRBV5-1 | ASSFEGHTEAF
TRBD1 | TRBJ2-7 | TRBV6-1 | ASSPGTGGGREQY
- | TRBJ2-1 | TRBV9 | ASSTRIVNEQF
TRBD1 | TRBJ1-1 | TRBV6-8 | ASSYGQATEAF
- | TRBJ1-1 | TRBV11-3 | ASSPDRQNTEAF
TRBD1 | TRBJ1-4 | TRBV7-2 | ASSPGGRREKLF
- | TRBJ1-1 | TRBV6-1 | ASSEGVGAF
TRBD1 | TRBJ1-6 | TRBV19 | ASSGTGGGSPLH
- | TRBJ1-2 | TRBV2 | ASIDRFLLGYT
- | TRBJ2-7 | TRBV5-1 | ASSLDRASLGYEQY
- | TRBJ1-1 | TRBV28 | ASSTGANTEAF
TRBD1 | TRBJ2-5 | TRBV7-2 | ASSLEGQGWETQY
- | TRBJ1-2 | TRBV6-1 | ASRKNDPYGYT
TRBD2 | TRBJ2-7 | TRBV7-2 | ASSLGLAGYEQY
- | TRBJ2-5 | TRBV4-2 | ASSQERRETQY